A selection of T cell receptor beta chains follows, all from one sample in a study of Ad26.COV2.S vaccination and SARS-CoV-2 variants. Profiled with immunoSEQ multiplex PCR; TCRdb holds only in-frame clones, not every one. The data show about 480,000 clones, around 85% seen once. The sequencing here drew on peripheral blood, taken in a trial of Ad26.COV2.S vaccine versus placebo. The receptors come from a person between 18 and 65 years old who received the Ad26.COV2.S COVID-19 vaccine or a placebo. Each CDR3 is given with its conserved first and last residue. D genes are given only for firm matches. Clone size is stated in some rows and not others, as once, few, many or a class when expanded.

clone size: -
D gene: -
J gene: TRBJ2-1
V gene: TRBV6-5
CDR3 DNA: TGTGCCAGCAGGGACTGGAGGGTGTACAATGAGCAGTTCTTC
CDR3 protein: CASRDWRVYNEQFF

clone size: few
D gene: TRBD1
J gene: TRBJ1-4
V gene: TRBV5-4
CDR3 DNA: TGTGCCAGCAGCCCCGGGACAGGGGATTTTCGTGAAAAACTGTTTTTT
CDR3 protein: CASSPGTGDFREKLFF

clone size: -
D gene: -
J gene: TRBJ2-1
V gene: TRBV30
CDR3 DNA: TGTGCCTGGGAACCGTCGAGAATCGCTTTGGGTGAGCAGTTCTTC
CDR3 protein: CAWEPSRIALGEQFF

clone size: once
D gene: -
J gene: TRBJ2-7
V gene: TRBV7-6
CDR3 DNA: TGTGCCAGCAGCTTAGGCGTAGACTCCTACGAGCAGTACTTC
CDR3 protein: CASSLGVDSYEQYF

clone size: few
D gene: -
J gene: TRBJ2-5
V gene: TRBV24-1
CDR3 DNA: TGTGCCACCAGTGATTTAGGGGTCGGTACGGAGACCCAGTACTTC
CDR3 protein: CATSDLGVGTETQYF

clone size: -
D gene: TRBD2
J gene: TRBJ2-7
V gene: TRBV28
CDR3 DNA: TGTGCCAGCAGTCTCCCCGGGGGGTACGAGCAGTACTTC
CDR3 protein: CASSLPGGYEQYF

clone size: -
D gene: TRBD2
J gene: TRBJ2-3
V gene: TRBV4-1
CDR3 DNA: TGCGCCAGCAGCTTCACTAGCGGGCCAATGGCTACGCAGTATTTT
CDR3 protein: CASSFTSGPMATQYF

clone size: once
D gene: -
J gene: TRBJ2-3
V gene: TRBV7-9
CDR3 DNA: TGTGCCAGCAGCCCGAGAGATGTTAGCACAGATACGCAGTATTTT
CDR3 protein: CASSPRDVSTDTQYF

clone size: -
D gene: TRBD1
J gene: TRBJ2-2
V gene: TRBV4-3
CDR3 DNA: TGCGCCAGCAGCCAAGATCTGATGGGGACAGGGATCGGGGAGCTGTTTTTT
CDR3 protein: CASSQDLMGTGIGELFF

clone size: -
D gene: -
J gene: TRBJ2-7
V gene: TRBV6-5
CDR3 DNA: TGTGCCAGCAATCGCGCCGGGGGCTCCTACGAGCAGTACTTC
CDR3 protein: CASNRAGGSYEQYF

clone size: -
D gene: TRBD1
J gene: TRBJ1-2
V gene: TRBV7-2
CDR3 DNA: TGTGCCAGCAGCGCCGACAGGGGGCAGTTTGGCTACACCTTC
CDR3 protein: CASSADRGQFGYTF

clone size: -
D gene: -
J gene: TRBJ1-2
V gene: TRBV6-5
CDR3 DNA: TGTGCCAGCAGATCCGGACAGAACTCGTGGACCTTC
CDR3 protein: CASRSGQNSWTF

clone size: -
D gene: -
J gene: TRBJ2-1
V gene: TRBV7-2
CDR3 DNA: TGTGCCAGCAGCTTAGTGAGGGGGACCTACAATGAGCAGTTCTTC
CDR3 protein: CASSLVRGTYNEQFF

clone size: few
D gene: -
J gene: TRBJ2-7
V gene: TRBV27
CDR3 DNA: TGTGCCAGCAGTTTGGCGATTCAGGGATCGCAGTACTTC
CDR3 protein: CASSLAIQGSQYF

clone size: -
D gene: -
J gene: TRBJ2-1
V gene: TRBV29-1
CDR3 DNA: TGCAGCGTTGAAAAGAGACTAGGTCGTTCTGAGCAGTTCTTC
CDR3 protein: CSVEKRLGRSEQFF

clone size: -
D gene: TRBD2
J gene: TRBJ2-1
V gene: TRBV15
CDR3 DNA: TGTGCCACCAGCTCAGCGGGAGGGTACAATGAGCAGTTCTTC
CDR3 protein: CATSSAGGYNEQFF

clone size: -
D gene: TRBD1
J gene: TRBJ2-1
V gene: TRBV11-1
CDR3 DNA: TGTGCCAGCAGCAAAGACCGGGACAGAGATGAGCAGTTCTTC
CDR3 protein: CASSKDRDRDEQFF

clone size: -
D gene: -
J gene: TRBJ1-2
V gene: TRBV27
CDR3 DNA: TGTGCCAGCAGCCAGTCGTCGGCCCGCTATGGCTACACCTTC
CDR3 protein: CASSQSSARYGYTF

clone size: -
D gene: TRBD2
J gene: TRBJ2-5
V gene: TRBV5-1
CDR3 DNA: TGCGCCAGCAGCCCCGGACTAGCGGGGCAAGAGACCCAGTACTTC
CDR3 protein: CASSPGLAGQETQYF

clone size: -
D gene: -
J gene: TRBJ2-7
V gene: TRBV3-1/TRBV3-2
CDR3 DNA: TGTGCCAGCAGCCAAGATCGGGTGAGGCGGTACTTC
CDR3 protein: CASSQDRVRRYF

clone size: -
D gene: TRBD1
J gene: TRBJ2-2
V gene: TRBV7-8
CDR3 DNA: TGTGCCAGCAGCCTTCCGGGACAGGGGTCCGGGGAGCTGTTTTTT
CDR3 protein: CASSLPGQGSGELFF

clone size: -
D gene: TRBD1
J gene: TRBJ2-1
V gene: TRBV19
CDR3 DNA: TGTGCCAGTAGTACCCCACAGGGGGCATCCTACAATGAGCAGTTCTTC
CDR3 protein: CASSTPQGASYNEQFF